This entry lists 9 T cell receptor beta chains sequenced from one sample in a study of shared clonotypes between healthy human individuals. Profiling relied on immunoSEQ multiplex PCR, and the TCRdb table lists in-frame clones only, not all of them. The table records roughly 1,800,000 clones, approximately 94% of them present only once. Only CD45RO-negative cells positively selected for CCR7 counted as naive CD8 cells, so terminally differentiated effector memory CD45RA+ cells were excluded. The sample taken for sequencing was naive CD8+ T cells sorted from blood. These receptors all stem from a man between 18 and 35 years old in good health.

This clone was detected a few times. This sample also contains other DNA sequences that code for the same CDR3. The chain employs TRBV4-2 and TRBJ2-1, with 7 positions matching TRBD2. V dropped 0 bases and J dropped 0; count of bases not matched to a gene: 2. The CDR3 is 16 residues long. Germline CDR1 reads LGHNA; CDR2 reads YNFKEQ. CDR3 nucleotide sequence: TGTGCCAGCAGCCAAGAAGGCGGGAGCTCCTACAATGAGCAGTTCTTC. Residues: CASSQEGGSSYNEQFF.

This clone was seen only once. The V call is TRBV27, the J call TRBJ1-6, with 9 nucleotides matching TRBD1. The germline CDR1 and CDR2 sequences are MNHEY and SMNVEV (reference sequence). The CDR3 length is 16 residues. The junction had 3 bases not matched to a gene; V was cut back by 3 bases and J by 3 bases. The CDR3 sequence: CASSLGQGIYNSPLHF. The CDR3 DNA is TGTGCCAGCAGTTTGGGACAGGGAATCTATAATTCACCCCTCCACTTT.

The gene calls are TRBV5-6 and TRBJ2-1, with 13 bases matching TRBD2. V was clipped by 0 bases and J by 5 bases; unmatched bases: 2. This CDR3 region has 16 residues. In germline, CDR1 is SGHDT, CDR2 YYEEEE. The CDR3, as DNA: TGTGCCAGCAGCTTGGAACTAGCGGGAGGGAACAATGAGCAGTTCTTC. Its protein product is CASSLELAGGNNEQFF.

The rearrangement links TRBV29-1 to TRBJ1-1; weak D call: TRBD1 (6 bases). This CDR3 is built from 12 residues. Germline lookup yields CDR1 SQVTM and CDR2 ANQGSEA. The germline V and J ends were trimmed by 4 bases and 5 bases, with 11 bases remaining between them. This chain's CDR3 is CSVGTQGTEAFF. The CDR3 region has the DNA TGCAGCGTTGGGACCCAGGGGACTGAAGCTTTCTTT.

The V call is TRBV30, the J call TRBJ2-4; D could derive from TRBD1 or TRBD2 (5 bases each). The CDR3 extends over 18 amino acids. Germline assignment: CDR1 GTSNPN and CDR2 SVGIG (reference sequence). Trimming removed 3 bases from V and 1 base from J, with 22 bases in between. This CDR3 reads CAWRLGVGAARAKNIQYF. The CDR3 DNA reads TGTGCCTGGAGACTAGGGGTTGGGGCTGCGAGGGCCAAAAACATTCAGTACTTC.

The gene calls are TRBV27 and TRBJ2-7; D gene ambiguous. CDR1 is MNHEY and CDR2 is SMNVEV in the germline V gene (reference sequence). V was shortened by 3 bases and J by 6 bases, with 15 bases between the two germline ends. The CDR3 runs to 14 residues. The CDR3 spells CASSFTTALSEQYF. CDR3 bases: TGTGCCAGCAGTTTCACAACAGCTTTAAGCGAGCAGTACTTC.

The chain is built from TRBV10-1 and TRBJ2-7; 7 nucleotides line up with TRBD2. Germline V gives CDR1 WNHNN, CDR2 SYGVQD (reference sequence). V gave up 3 bases and J gave up 1 base; unmatched junction bases: 6. The CDR3 has 15 amino acids. DNA for the CDR3: TGCGCCAGCAGTGATTTGGCGGGGGAGTCCTACGAGCAGTACTTC. Amino acids: CASSDLAGESYEQYF.

The chain recombines TRBV6-6 with TRBJ2-1; the D gene is possibly TRBD2 (6 bases). Germline values: CDR1 MNHNY, CDR2 SVGAGI (reference sequence). The CDR3 covers 15 residues. V lost 11 bases to trimming and J lost 0 bases, with 17 bases between them. The CDR3 spells CASKEGLSSYNEQFF. DNA of the CDR3: TGTGCCTCCAAGGAGGGTTTGAGCTCCTACAATGAGCAGTTCTTC.

This clone was seen once. The chain is built from TRBV7-2 and TRBJ2-1; the D gene is possibly TRBD2 (6 bases). V lost 3 bases to trimming and J lost 10 bases, with 13 bases between them. CDR3 size: 13 residues. Looked up from germline, CDR1 is SGHTA and CDR2 is FQGNSA. The CDR3 DNA reads TGTGCCAGCAGCTTTCGGGGGACCTACGAGCAGTTCTTC. Its protein product is CASSFRGTYEQFF.